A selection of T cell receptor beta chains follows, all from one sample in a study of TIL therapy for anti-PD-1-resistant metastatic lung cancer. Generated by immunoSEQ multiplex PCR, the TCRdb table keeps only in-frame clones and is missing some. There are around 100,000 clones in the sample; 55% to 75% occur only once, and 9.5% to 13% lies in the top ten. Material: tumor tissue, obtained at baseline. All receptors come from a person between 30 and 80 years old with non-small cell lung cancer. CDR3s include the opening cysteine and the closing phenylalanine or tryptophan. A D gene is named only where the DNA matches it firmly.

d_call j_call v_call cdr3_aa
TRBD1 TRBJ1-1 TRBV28 CASSPQGGANTEAFF
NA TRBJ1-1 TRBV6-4 CASSDRANTEAFF
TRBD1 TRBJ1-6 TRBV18 CASSPDRGLSPLHF
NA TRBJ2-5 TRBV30 CAWSVGGAGKTQYF
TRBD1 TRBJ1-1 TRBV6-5 CASSSPRDSNTEAFF
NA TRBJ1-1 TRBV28 CASNSGSSMNTEAFF
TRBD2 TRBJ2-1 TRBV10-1 CARRTSGRCNEQFF
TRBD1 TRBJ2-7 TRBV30 CAWRPAPGQSSEQYF
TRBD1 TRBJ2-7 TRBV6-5 CASRSGGTYEQYF
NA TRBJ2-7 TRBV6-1 CASSEQLGYEQYF
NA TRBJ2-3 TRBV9 CASSPGWGDTQYF
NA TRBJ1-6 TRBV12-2 CASRLRRGEYPPLHF
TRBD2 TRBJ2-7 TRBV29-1 CSVTREAGTYEQYF
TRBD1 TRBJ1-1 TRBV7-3 CASSLTGGGAAFF
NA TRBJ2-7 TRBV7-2 CASSWLDSEGEQYF
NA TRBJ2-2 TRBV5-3 CARQQGGELFF
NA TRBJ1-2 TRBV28 CASSLGQPNYGYTF
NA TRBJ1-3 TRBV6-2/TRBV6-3 CASSDPSSGNTIYF
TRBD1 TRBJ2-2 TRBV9 CASSAGQGRVTGELFF
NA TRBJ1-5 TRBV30 CAWSTGQNQPQHF
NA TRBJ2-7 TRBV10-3 CAISVGRGEGEQYF
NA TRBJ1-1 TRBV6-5 CASKALSLGDTEAFF
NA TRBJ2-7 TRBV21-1 CASSKTGTGGEQYF
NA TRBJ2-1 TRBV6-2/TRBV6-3 CASSYALISNEQFF
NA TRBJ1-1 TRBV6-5 CASRDLNTEAFF
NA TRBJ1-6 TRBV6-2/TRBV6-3 CASSYPPQRNDTLHF
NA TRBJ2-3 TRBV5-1 CASSWPHGTPQDTQYF
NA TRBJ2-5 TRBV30 CAWSTSGLASVRLETQYF
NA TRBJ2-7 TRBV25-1 CASSPLGGQDNSYEQYF
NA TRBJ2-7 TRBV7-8 CASSRGGTGAYEQYF
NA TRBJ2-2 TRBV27 CASSFSRSNTGELFF
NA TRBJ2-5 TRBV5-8 CASSLEGRRGETQYF
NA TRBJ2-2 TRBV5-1 CASSLEYTGELFF
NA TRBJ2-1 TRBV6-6 CASSYFRDRSYNEQFF
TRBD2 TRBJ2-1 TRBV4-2 CASSQGVSGLAAGSSYNEQFF
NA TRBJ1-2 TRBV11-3 CASSLSTVNYGYTF
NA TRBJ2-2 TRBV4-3 CASSQDRPGRTNTGELFF
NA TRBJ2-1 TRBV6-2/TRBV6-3 CASSYGGPSSYNEQFF
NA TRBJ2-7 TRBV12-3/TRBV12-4 CASSLSGSWEQYF
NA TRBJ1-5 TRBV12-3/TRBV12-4 CASSLLRQPQHF
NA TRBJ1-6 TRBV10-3 CAISELTDSPLHF
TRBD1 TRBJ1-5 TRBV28 CASSFGGDRVGPQHF